This T cell receptor (beta chain) is drawn from a study of CD8 T cell repertoires and HIV-1 epitope variants. Study-wide background: Each of Twenty-five Gag and Nef epitope peptides stimulated a separate culture. Controls were a CMV, EBV and flu peptide pool, Ebola AY9 negative control, and no-peptide well.

Germline-derived CDR1 and CDR2 are SGHVS and FNYEAQ. The CDR3 loop spans 12 amino acids. V shed 4 bases and J shed 5 bases, with 8 bases lying between them. Profiled with immunoSEQ multiplex PCR; TCRdb holds only in-frame clones, not every one. The sample has several thousand clones; 50% to 80% are singletons. A word on this clone: Its antigen is currently unknown.

The origin of this receptor is a male donor with HIV. V is TRBV7-6 and J is TRBJ1-1; D ambiguous. Material: cultured CD8+ T cells derived from PBMCs. CDR3 residues: CASSSDKTEAFF. DNA for the CDR3: TGTGCCAGCAGCTCCGACAAAACTGAAGCTTTCTTT.